Listed below are T cell receptor beta chains from one sample, sequenced in a study of T cell responses to AZD1222 COVID-19 vaccine. Profiling relied on immunoSEQ multiplex PCR, and the TCRdb table lists in-frame clones only, not all of them. The sample has about 180,000 clones; 85% to 95% are singletons. This material consisted of peripheral blood, taken 28 days after the second AZD1222 dose. The receptors were sampled from an adult who received the AZD1222 COVID-19 vaccine. Each CDR3 is given with its conserved first and last residue. The D gene is left open where the match is weak. Clone size is stated in some rows and not others, as once, few, many or a class when expanded.

V: TRBV27; D: -; J: TRBJ2-3; size: -; CDR3: CASSPWGRGRADTQYF; DNA: TGTGCCAGCAGTCCCTGGGGCAGGGGGAGGGCAGATACGCAGTATTTT
V: TRBV15; D: -; J: TRBJ2-7; size: -; CDR3: CATSRTQVPDEQYF; DNA: TGTGCCACCAGCAGAACTCAGGTCCCCGACGAGCAGTACTTC
V: TRBV11-3; D: TRBD2; J: TRBJ2-5; size: -; CDR3: CASSLGTSGSQETQYF; DNA: TGTGCCAGCAGCTTAGGTACTAGCGGGAGCCAAGAGACCCAGTACTTC
V: TRBV7-2; D: -; J: TRBJ1-5; size: -; CDR3: CASSQDGGASNQPQHF; DNA: TGTGCCAGCAGCCAAGATGGGGGGGCAAGCAATCAGCCCCAGCATTTT
V: TRBV5-8; D: -; J: TRBJ1-5; size: -; CDR3: CASSARAGNQPQHF; DNA: TGTGCCAGCTCCGCCAGGGCAGGGAATCAGCCCCAGCATTTT
V: TRBV7-8; D: -; J: TRBJ1-1; size: -; CDR3: CASRPNSLNTEAFF; DNA: TGTGCCAGCAGACCTAACTCACTGAACACTGAAGCTTTCTTT
V: TRBV10-1; D: TRBD1; J: TRBJ2-1; size: -; CDR3: CASSTGVTGNEQFF; DNA: TGCGCCAGCAGTACTGGGGTGACAGGGAATGAGCAGTTCTTC
V: TRBV7-9; D: TRBD2; J: TRBJ2-7; size: -; CDR3: CASSAPSGSSYEQYF; DNA: TGTGCCAGCAGCGCCCCTAGCGGGAGCTCCTACGAGCAGTACTTC
V: TRBV27; D: -; J: TRBJ1-2; size: -; CDR3: CASSLSYTPNYGYTF; DNA: TGTGCCAGCAGTTTATCGTACACCCCTAACTATGGCTACACCTTC
V: TRBV19; D: -; J: TRBJ1-5; size: -; CDR3: CASDGNSLPQHF; DNA: TGTGCCAGCGACGGAAACTCTCTGCCCCAGCATTTT
V: TRBV7-2; D: -; J: TRBJ1-2; size: -; CDR3: CASSLDRDYGYTF; DNA: TGTGCCAGCAGCCTCGACAGAGACTATGGCTACACCTTC
V: TRBV6-2/TRBV6-3; D: -; J: TRBJ1-2; size: -; CDR3: CASSYVAGSYTF; DNA: TGTGCCAGCAGTTACGTAGCAGGGAGCTACACCTTC
V: TRBV18; D: TRBD2; J: TRBJ2-3; size: -; CDR3: CASSPDGRASTDTQYF; DNA: TGTGCCAGCTCACCAGATGGGAGGGCCAGCACAGATACGCAGTATTTT
V: TRBV6-2/TRBV6-3; D: -; J: TRBJ2-3; size: once; CDR3: CASSYSTTDTQYF; DNA: TGTGCCAGCAGTTACTCGACCACAGATACGCAGTATTTT
V: TRBV3-1/TRBV3-2; D: TRBD1; J: TRBJ2-3; size: -; CDR3: CASTQTGGVTDTQYF; DNA: TGTGCCAGCACCCAAACAGGGGGCGTCACAGATACGCAGTATTTT
V: TRBV10-1; D: -; J: TRBJ2-7; size: -; CDR3: CASSGDAAGRYEQYF; DNA: TGCGCCAGCAGTGGAGATGCGGCAGGGCGGTACGAGCAGTACTTC
V: TRBV27; D: -; J: TRBJ2-5; size: -; CDR3: CASSLPSKETQYF; DNA: TGTGCCAGCAGTTTACCCTCCAAAGAGACCCAGTACTTC
V: TRBV28; D: -; J: TRBJ1-2; size: -; CDR3: CASSFPQGGYTF; DNA: TGTGCCAGCAGTTTTCCTCAGGGTGGCTACACCTTC
V: TRBV4-3; D: TRBD2; J: TRBJ2-3; size: -; CDR3: CASSQETSGGAEADTQYF; DNA: TGCGCCAGCAGCCAAGAGACTAGCGGGGGGGCCGAGGCAGATACGCAGTATTTT
V: TRBV11-2; D: -; J: TRBJ1-6; size: -; CDR3: CASSPGGPLHF; DNA: TGTGCCAGCAGTCCCGGGGGTCCCCTCCACTTT
V: TRBV9; D: -; J: TRBJ2-3; size: -; CDR3: CASTGGSGALTDTQYF; DNA: TGTGCCAGCACCGGCGGATCGGGGGCCCTCACAGATACGCAGTATTTT
V: TRBV5-5; D: -; J: TRBJ2-7; size: -; CDR3: CASSLYPKGPVFDEQYF; DNA: TGTGCCAGCAGCTTGTACCCCAAGGGGCCAGTTTTTGACGAGCAGTACTTC
V: TRBV6-1; D: TRBD2; J: TRBJ2-1; size: -; CDR3: CASSEWTSVYEQFF; DNA: TGTGCCAGCAGTGAATGGACTAGCGTTTATGAGCAGTTCTTC
V: TRBV19; D: -; J: TRBJ1-5; size: -; CDR3: CASSSSKWFYRYNQPQHF; DNA: TGTGCCAGTTCCAGTAGTAAGTGGTTTTACAGGTACAATCAGCCCCAGCATTTT
V: TRBV6-1; D: -; J: TRBJ2-7; size: -; CDR3: CASSDGREAYEQYF; DNA: TGTGCCAGCAGTGATGGCAGGGAGGCCTACGAGCAGTACTTC
V: TRBV5-1; D: TRBD2; J: TRBJ2-3; size: -; CDR3: CAGGSGIPSDTQYF; DNA: TGCGCCGGAGGTAGCGGGATACCTTCGGATACGCAGTATTTT
V: TRBV19; D: -; J: TRBJ2-2; size: -; CDR3: CASSIVSGGELFF; DNA: TGTGCCAGTAGTATTGTCTCAGGAGGGGAGCTGTTTTTT
V: TRBV14; D: TRBD1; J: TRBJ1-1; size: -; CDR3: CASSQDPRQGMNTEAFF; DNA: TGTGCCAGCAGCCAAGACCCTCGACAGGGGATGAACACTGAAGCTTTCTTT
V: TRBV3-1/TRBV3-2; D: -; J: TRBJ2-3; size: -; CDR3: CASSQNTWGSTDTQYF; DNA: TGTGCCAGCAGCCAAAATACATGGGGTAGCACAGATACGCAGTATTTT
V: TRBV9; D: -; J: TRBJ2-2; size: -; CDR3: CASSQGTDTGELFF; DNA: TGTGCCAGCAGCCAAGGGACGGACACCGGGGAGCTGTTTTTT
V: TRBV30; D: -; J: TRBJ1-2; size: -; CDR3: CAWSPMRVSNYGYTF; DNA: TGTGCCTGGAGCCCAATGCGAGTTAGTAACTATGGCTACACCTTC
V: TRBV19; D: -; J: TRBJ1-4; size: -; CDR3: CASSILRGEKLFF; DNA: TGTGCCAGTAGTATTCTCCGGGGGGAAAAACTGTTTTTT
V: TRBV7-9; D: -; J: TRBJ2-5; size: once; CDR3: CASSLASQETQYF; DNA: TGTGCCAGCAGCTTAGCAAGCCAAGAGACCCAGTACTTC
V: TRBV30; D: TRBD2; J: TRBJ2-3; size: -; CDR3: CASEVAGARTHTQYF; DNA: TGTGCCTCCGAAGTAGCGGGAGCAAGAACCCATACGCAGTATTTT
V: TRBV6-5; D: TRBD1; J: TRBJ2-5; size: -; CDR3: CASRQGWETQYF; DNA: TGTGCCAGCAGACAGGGGTGGGAGACCCAGTACTTC
V: TRBV12-3/TRBV12-4; D: -; J: TRBJ2-4; size: -; CDR3: CASRGPAKNIQYF; DNA: TGTGCCAGCAGGGGACCCGCCAAAAACATTCAGTACTTC
V: TRBV7-9; D: -; J: TRBJ1-2; size: -; CDR3: CASSFRSGDGGYTF; DNA: TGTGCCAGCAGCTTTAGGTCAGGAGACGGTGGCTACACCTTC
V: TRBV27; D: -; J: TRBJ1-2; size: -; CDR3: CASTEDAGRIYGYTF; DNA: TGTGCCAGCACCGAAGACGCAGGTAGAATCTATGGCTACACCTTC
V: TRBV27; D: -; J: TRBJ2-7; size: -; CDR3: CASSGTPSYEQYF; DNA: TGTGCCAGCAGCGGGACACCCTCCTACGAGCAGTACTTC
V: TRBV28; D: -; J: TRBJ1-5; size: once; CDR3: CASSLSGGSNQPQHF; DNA: TGTGCCAGCAGTTTATCCGGCGGGTCCAATCAGCCCCAGCATTTT
V: TRBV11-2; D: -; J: TRBJ1-1; size: -; CDR3: CASSATGRDAMGAFF; DNA: TGTGCCAGCAGCGCAACGGGACGCGACGCAATGGGAGCTTTCTTT
V: TRBV19; D: -; J: TRBJ1-1; size: -; CDR3: CASPRTVNTEAFF; DNA: TGTGCCAGTCCGAGGACAGTGAACACTGAAGCTTTCTTT
V: TRBV18; D: TRBD2; J: TRBJ2-1; size: -; CDR3: CASSETSVNGQFF; DNA: TGTGCCAGCTCAGAAACTAGCGTGAATGGGCAGTTCTTC
V: TRBV12-3/TRBV12-4; D: -; J: TRBJ1-2; size: -; CDR3: CASSWGNYGYTF; DNA: TGTGCCAGCAGTTGGGGGAACTATGGCTACACCTTC
V: TRBV15; D: -; J: TRBJ1-5; size: few; CDR3: CATSRDLGGPVAPQHF; DNA: TGTGCCACCAGCAGAGATCTAGGCGGCCCCGTTGCGCCCCAGCATTTT
V: TRBV27; D: TRBD1; J: TRBJ1-2; size: -; CDR3: CASSSSTGFYGYTF; DNA: TGTGCCAGCAGTTCCTCGACAGGGTTCTATGGCTACACCTTC